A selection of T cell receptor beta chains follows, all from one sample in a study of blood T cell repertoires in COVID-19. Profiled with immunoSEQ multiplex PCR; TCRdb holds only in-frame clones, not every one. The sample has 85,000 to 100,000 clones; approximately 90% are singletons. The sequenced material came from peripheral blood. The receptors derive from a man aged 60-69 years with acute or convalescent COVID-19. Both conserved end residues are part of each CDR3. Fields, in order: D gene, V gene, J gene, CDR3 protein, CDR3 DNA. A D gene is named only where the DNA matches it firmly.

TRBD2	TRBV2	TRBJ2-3	CALRGIRPGLAGETSGTDTQYF	TGTGCCTTACGAGGAATACGGCCGGGACTAGCGGGGGAGACCTCTGGCACAGATACGCAGTATTTT
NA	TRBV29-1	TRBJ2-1	CSVRGGGNEQFF	TGCAGCGTTCGGGGAGGGGGGAATGAGCAGTTCTTC
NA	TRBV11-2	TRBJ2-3	CASSLDPGDTQYF	TGTGCCAGCAGCTTAGATCCAGGGGATACGCAGTATTTT
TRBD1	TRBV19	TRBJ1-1	CASSIGGAGQTNTEAFF	TGTGCCAGTAGTATAGGAGGGGCGGGACAGACTAACACTGAAGCTTTCTTT
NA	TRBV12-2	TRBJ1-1	CASRFWGTGVYLNTEAFF	TGTGCAAGTCGCTTTTGGGGGACAGGGGTCTATTTGAACACTGAAGCTTTCTTT
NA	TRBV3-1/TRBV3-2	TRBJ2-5	CASSHRGGETQYF	TGTGCCAGCAGCCACAGGGGAGGGGAGACCCAGTACTTC
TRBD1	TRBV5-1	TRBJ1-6	CASSPIGGPSPLHF	TGCGCCAGCAGCCCCATAGGGGGCCCTTCACCCCTCCACTTT
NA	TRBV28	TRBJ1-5	CASSLTRESNQPQHF	TGTGCCAGCAGTTTAACCAGGGAAAGCAATCAGCCCCAGCATTTT
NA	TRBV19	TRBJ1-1	CASSMRTEMNTEAFF	TGTGCCAGTAGTATGCGGACAGAGATGAACACTGAAGCTTTCTTT
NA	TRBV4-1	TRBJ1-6	CASSQGAWPLHF	TGCGCCAGCAGCCAAGGGGCCTGGCCCCTCCACTTT
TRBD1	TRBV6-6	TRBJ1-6	CASSPRGSLNSPLHF	TGTGCCAGCAGCCCCAGGGGGAGCCTTAATTCACCCCTCCACTTT
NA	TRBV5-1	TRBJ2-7	CASSLTEYEQYF	TGCGCCAGCAGCTTGACTGAGTACGAGCAGTACTTC